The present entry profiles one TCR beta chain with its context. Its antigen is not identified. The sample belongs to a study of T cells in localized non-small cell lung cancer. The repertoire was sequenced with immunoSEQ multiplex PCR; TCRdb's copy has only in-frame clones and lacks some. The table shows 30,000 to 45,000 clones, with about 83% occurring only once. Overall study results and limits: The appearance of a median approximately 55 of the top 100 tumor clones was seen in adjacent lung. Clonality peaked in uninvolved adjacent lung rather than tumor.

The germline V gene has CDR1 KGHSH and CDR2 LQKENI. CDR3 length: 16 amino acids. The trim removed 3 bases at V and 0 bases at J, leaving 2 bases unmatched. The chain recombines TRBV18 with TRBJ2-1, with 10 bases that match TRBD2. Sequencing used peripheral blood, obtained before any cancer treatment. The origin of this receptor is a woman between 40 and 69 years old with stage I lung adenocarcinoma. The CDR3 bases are TGTGCCAGCTCACCGGGACTAGCGAGCTCCTACAATGAGCAGTTCTTC. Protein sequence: CASSPGLASSYNEQFF.